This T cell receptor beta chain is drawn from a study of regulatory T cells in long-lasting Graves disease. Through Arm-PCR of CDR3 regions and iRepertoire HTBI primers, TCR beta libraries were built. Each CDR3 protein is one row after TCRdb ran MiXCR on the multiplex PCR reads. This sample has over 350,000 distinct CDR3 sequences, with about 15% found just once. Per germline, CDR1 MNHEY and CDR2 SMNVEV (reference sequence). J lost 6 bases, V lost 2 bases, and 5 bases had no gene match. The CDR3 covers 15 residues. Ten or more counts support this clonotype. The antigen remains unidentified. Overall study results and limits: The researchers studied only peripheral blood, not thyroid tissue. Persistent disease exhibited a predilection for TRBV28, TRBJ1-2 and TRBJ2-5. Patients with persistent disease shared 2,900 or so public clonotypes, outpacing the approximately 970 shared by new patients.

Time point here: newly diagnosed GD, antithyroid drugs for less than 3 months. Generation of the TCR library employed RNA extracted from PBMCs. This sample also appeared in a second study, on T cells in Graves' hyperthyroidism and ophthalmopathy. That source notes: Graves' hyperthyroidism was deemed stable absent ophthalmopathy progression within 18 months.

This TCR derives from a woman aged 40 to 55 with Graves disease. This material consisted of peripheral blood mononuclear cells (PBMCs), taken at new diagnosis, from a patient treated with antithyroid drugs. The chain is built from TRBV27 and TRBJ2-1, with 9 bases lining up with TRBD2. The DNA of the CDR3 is TGTGCCAGCAGTTTAAAGGGACTAGCCTCCAATGAGCAGTTCTTC. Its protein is CASSLKGLASNEQFF.